This entry concerns a single T cell receptor (beta chain). Generated by immunoSEQ multiplex PCR, the TCRdb table keeps only in-frame clones and is missing some. Counted here are approximately 70,000 clones, approximately 90% occurring once; the ten biggest clones make up about 3.4%. CDR3 length equals 18 residues. Trimming cost V 2 bases and J 4 bases; bases outside gene matches: 7. CDR1 and CDR2 from the germline V gene are MDHEN and SYDVKM. The data originate from a study of blood T cell repertoires in COVID-19. Material: peripheral blood. This clonotype was sampled from a woman between 50 and 59 years old with COVID-19, enrolled during active disease. The chain joins TRBV28 to TRBJ2-6, with 11 bases that match TRBD1. The CDR3 nucleotides read TGTGCCAGCAGTTTACCCGGGACAGGGGGATCAGGGGCCAACGTCCTGACTTTC. Protein product: CASSLPGTGGSGANVLTF. Drawing the rest from reference TRBV28 and TRBJ2-6, the complete variable domain is DVKVTQSSRYLVKRTGEKVFLECVQDMDHENMFWYRQDPGLGLRLIYFSYDVKMKEKGDIPEGYSVSREKKERFSLILESASTNQTSMYLCASSLPGTGGSGANVLTFGAGSRLTVL.